The 15 T cell receptor beta chains reported below all come from one sample, sequenced in a study. TCRdb reprocessed the RT-PCR reads via MiXCR and lists one record per CDR3 protein. The repertoire consists of about 680,000 distinct CDR3 sequences, with over 12% occurring once and the leading ten covering roughly 3.9%. Specimen: memory CD4+ T cells from blood. Receptors originate from a female donor in good health, serving as a healthy control.

The chain is built from TRBV5-1 and TRBJ2-1; 7 nucleotides match TRBD1. CDR1 and CDR2 (germline): SGHRS, YFSETQ. This CDR3 is built from 16 residues. With 4 bases clipped from V and 6 bases from J, the junction kept 13 bases outside the gene matches. The CDR3 DNA reads TGCGCCAGCAGCAAAAACACAGGGGCGGTAAGCAATGAGCAGTTCTTC. It encodes CASSKNTGAVSNEQFF.

This clonotype occurred a few times. This chain uses TRBV6-1 with TRBJ2-1; D unresolved. V lost 7 bases to trimming and J lost 7 bases, with 20 bases between them. The CDR3 is made up of 15 amino acids. Germline V gene data show CDR1 as MNHNS and CDR2 as SASEGT. CDR3 bases: TGTGCCAGCATACATCGGCTTCGTGATGGTAATGAGCAGTTCTTC. Amino acids: CASIHRLRDGNEQFF.

This clonotype was picked up a small number of times. The chain combines TRBV5-1 with TRBJ2-7, with D hard to call. The CDR3 is made up of 14 amino acids. Germline assignment: CDR1 SGHRS and CDR2 YFSETQ. The V and J ends lost 0 bases and 3 bases respectively, with 10 bases between them. This chain's CDR3 is CASSLVLGNYEQYF. CDR3 nucleotides: TGCGCCAGCAGCTTGGTGCTTGGGAACTACGAGCAGTACTTC.

This clonotype was seen only a few times. The chain combines TRBV12-3 or TRBV12-4 with TRBJ2-7, with a tentative D call TRBD1 (5 bases). Trimming removed 4 bases from V and 5 bases from J, with 21 bases in between. This CDR3 has 16 residues. CDR3 region: CASSSGHTGEIDEQYF. Written as DNA, the CDR3 is TGTGCCAGCAGTTCTGGACACACCGGAGAAATAGACGAGCAGTACTTC.

This clonotype was observed a few times. V usage is TRBV6-2 or TRBV6-3 and J usage is TRBJ2-1; TRBD2 matches 11 bases. The V gene end was trimmed by 0 bases and the J gene end by 6 bases; junction bases not matched to a gene: 4. Germline values: CDR1 MNHEY, CDR2 SVGEGT. The length of the CDR3 is 16 residues. The CDR3 DNA follows: TGTGCCAGCAGTTACTCCGAGACTAGCGGGACCAATGAGCAGTTCTTC. Translating it yields CASSYSETSGTNEQFF.

This clonotype was counted at least ten times. The V and J genes are TRBV11-2 and TRBJ1-4; 12 bases agree with TRBD1. Trimming cost V 1 base and J 8 bases; bases outside gene matches: 8. This CDR3 contains 17 residues. Germline assignment: CDR1 SGHAT and CDR2 FQNNGV. This CDR3 reads CASSLAGPGTGGEKLFF. The CDR3 DNA sequence: TGTGCCAGCAGCTTAGCGGGACCCGGGACAGGGGGCGAAAAACTGTTTTTT.

The J gene is TRBJ2-2, the V gene TRBV24-1; 12 bases match TRBD2. Germline V gives CDR1 KGHDR, CDR2 SFDVKD. Unmatched junction bases numbered 3, after V lost 4 bases and J lost 4 bases. The CDR3 runs 16 residues. The CDR3 is CATSDPTSGSTGELFF. In DNA form, the CDR3 reads TGTGCCACCAGTGACCCGACTAGCGGGAGCACCGGGGAGCTGTTTTTT.

The V and J genes are TRBV7-8 and TRBJ2-1; 7 bases are shared with TRBD2. The CDR3 totals 15 residues. The germline V gene has CDR1 SGHVS and CDR2 FQNEAQ. V was clipped by 5 bases and J by 9 bases; unmatched bases: 13. Here the CDR3 reads CASSPRMAGVSEQFF. CDR3 DNA: TGTGCCAGCAGCCCAAGGATGGCGGGAGTATCTGAGCAGTTCTTC.

CDR3 nucleotide sequence: TGTGCCAGCAGCTCGGCCCCCGGGGCCTCCTCCTACGAGCAGTACTTC. It is translated as CASSSAPGASSYEQYF. V and J are TRBV7-2 and TRBJ2-7, with D perhaps being TRBD1 or TRBD2 (5 bases each). This CDR3 is built from 16 residues. The germline gives CDR1 SGHTA, CDR2 FQGNSA. Trimming pared 4 bases from V and 0 bases from J, leaving 16 bases between. The whole variable domain, filled in from reference TRBV7-2 and TRBJ2-7, reads GAGVSQSPSNKVTEKGKDVELRCDPISGHTALYWYRQSLGQGLEFLIYFQGNSAPDKSGLPSDRFSAERTGGSVSTLTIQRTQQEDSAVYLCASSSAPGASSYEQYFGPGTRLTVT.

The CDR3 DNA reads TGCGCCAGCAGCTTGTCCGATAAGTCAGTAGGGTACAATGAGCAGTTCTTC. It translates to CASSLSDKSVGYNEQFF. The chain is built from TRBV5-1 and TRBJ2-1; D is undetermined. Per germline, CDR1 SGHRS and CDR2 YFSETQ. This CDR3 has 17 amino acids. The V gene lost 1 base and the J gene lost 4 bases, with 18 bases spanning the gap.

This clonotype has a handful of counts. This chain uses TRBV18 with TRBJ2-7, with 9 bases matching TRBD1. The junction had 4 bases not matched to a gene; V was cut back by 3 bases and J by 1 base. This CDR3 contains 15 residues. Germline V CDR1 and CDR2: KGHSH, LQKENI. CDR3 sequence reads: CASSPGTGKSYEQYF. The CDR3 DNA follows: TGTGCCAGCTCACCTGGGACAGGGAAGTCCTACGAGCAGTACTTC.

The chain is built from TRBV12-3 or TRBV12-4 and TRBJ1-1; 9 bases are a match to TRBD1. Trimming removed 3 bases from V and 4 bases from J; junction bases left unmatched: 9. The CDR3 is made up of 16 amino acids. The CDR3 protein is CASSFETGGFGTEAFF. CDR3 DNA: TGTGCCAGCAGTTTTGAGACAGGGGGATTCGGCACTGAAGCTTTCTTT.

The J gene is TRBJ2-2, the V gene TRBV29-1; D is unclear. This CDR3 contains 13 residues. In germline, CDR1 is SQVTM, CDR2 ANQGSEA. Trimming cost V 4 bases and J 0 bases, with 6 bases left between them. The CDR3 region has the DNA TGCAGCGTTGGCAGGTCGAACACCGGGGAGCTGTTTTTT. The encoded protein is CSVGRSNTGELFF.

Ten or more counts support this clonotype. This chain links TRBV27 with TRBJ2-5; D is possibly TRBD2 (5 bases). V was trimmed by 4 bases and J by 7 bases, leaving 16 bases between them. CDR1 MNHEY and CDR2 SMNVEV come from the germline V gene (reference sequence). This CDR3 has 14 residues. The chain's CDR3 is CASSSDSSPMTQYF. The DNA for the CDR3 is TGTGCCAGCAGTTCGGACTCCTCCCCAATGACCCAGTACTTC.

The sample holds many counts of this clonotype. The genes are TRBV5-6 and TRBJ1-6; unclear D gene. Between the trimmed V and J ends, which lost 2 bases and 7 bases, there was a span of 7 bases. Germline V gene sequence: CDR1 SGHDT, CDR2 YYEEEE. CDR3 length equals 13 residues. The CDR3 is CASSFERNSPLHF. The CDR3, as DNA: TGTGCCAGCAGCTTTGAGAGGAATTCACCCCTCCACTTT. The whole variable domain, filled in from reference TRBV5-6 and TRBJ1-6, reads DAGVTQSPTHLIKTRGQQVTLRCSPKSGHDTVSWYQQALGQGPQFIFQYYEEEERQRGNFPDRFSGHQFPNYSSELNVNALLLGDSALYLCASSFERNSPLHFGNGTRLTVT.